A single sample is the source of the 28 T cell receptor beta chains below, sequenced in a study of CD8 T cells in ankylosing spondylitis. A single record per CDR3 protein comes from TCRdb applying MiXCR to the 5' RACE reads. The top ten clones hold 10% to 15% of a sample with some 120,000 distinct CDR3 sequences, roughly 6.6% of them seen once. Sequencing input: blood, either unsorted or a sorted T cell fraction (not recorded which). The receptors come from a male donor with ankylosing spondylitis or in good health (not recorded which).

This clonotype was counted at least ten times. This chain connects TRBV5-6 to TRBJ2-7; D gene unclear. The CDR3 runs 15 residues. CDR1 and CDR2 from the germline V gene are SGHDT and YYEEEE. V gave up 3 bases and J gave up 3 bases, with 16 bases separating them. The CDR3 is CASSSIPGRVYEQYF. CDR3 coding DNA: TGTGCCAGCAGCTCGATCCCGGGCCGGGTCTACGAGCAGTACTTC.

This clonotype has ten or more counts. The chain uses TRBV9 and TRBJ2-1; no definite D call. The germline V gene has CDR1 SGDLS and CDR2 YYNGEE. CDR3 size: 16 residues. V was pared by 0 bases and J by 0 bases, with 10 bases between. CDR3 residues: CASSVDARSSYNEQFF. CDR3 DNA: TGTGCCAGCAGCGTAGACGCGAGGAGCTCCTACAATGAGCAGTTCTTC.

There are many counts of this clonotype. The chain combines TRBV7-2 with TRBJ2-6, with 8 positions matching TRBD1. Germline loops: CDR1 SGHTA, CDR2 FQGNSA. The CDR3 spans 21 residues. The junction had 13 bases not matched to a gene; V was cut back by 0 bases and J by 0 bases. CDR3: CASSLAAKAGQGPSGANVLTF. CDR3 DNA sequence: TGTGCCAGCAGCTTAGCGGCAAAAGCTGGACAGGGTCCCTCTGGGGCCAACGTCCTGACTTTC. The full variable domain, its missing parts supplied by reference TRBV7-2 and TRBJ2-6, is GAGVSQSPSNKVTEKGKDVELRCDPISGHTALYWYRQSLGQGLEFLIYFQGNSAPDKSGLPSDRFSAERTGGSVSTLTIQRTQQEDSAVYLCASSLAAKAGQGPSGANVLTFGAGSRLTVL.

This clonotype was counted between two and nine times. This chain connects TRBV29-1 to TRBJ1-1; D remains unclear. This CDR3 has 13 residues. The germline V gene encodes CDR1 SQVTM and CDR2 ANQGSEA. Trimming stripped 1 base from V and 1 base from J, with 7 bases between. CDR3 sequence: CSVEGQRNTEAFF. DNA of the CDR3: TGCAGCGTTGAAGGGCAGAGGAACACTGAAGCTTTCTTT.

CDR3 in amino acids: CASSSGLAVEQFF. The CDR3 nucleotides are TGTGCCAGCAGCTCCGGACTAGCTGTTGAGCAGTTCTTC. V is TRBV7-3 and J is TRBJ2-1; 8 bases agree with TRBD2. The junction had 5 bases not matched to a gene; V was cut back by 4 bases and J by 9 bases. This CDR3 is 13 amino acids long. Germline CDR1 is SGHTA and CDR2 is FQGTGA.

In its sample, this clonotype was seen many times. DNA for the CDR3: TGTGCCAGCAGTCCGGCCCGCGGGGCAGATACGCAGTATTTT. This encodes CASSPARGADTQYF. The V gene is TRBV12-3 or TRBV12-4, the J gene TRBJ2-3; TRBD2 is a possible D gene (6 bases). The CDR3 is made up of 14 amino acids. V lost 5 bases and J 4 bases, leaving 13 bases between the germline ends.

There are many counts of this clonotype. V is TRBV20-1 and J is TRBJ2-7; 7 bases map to TRBD2. V was pared by 5 bases and J by 0 bases, with 7 bases of the junction left unmatched. CDR3 length: 14 residues. Germline CDR1 DFQATT, CDR2 SNEGSKA (reference sequence). CDR3 region: CSADGGGSSYEQYF. Written as DNA, the CDR3 is TGCAGTGCTGATGGGGGGGGAAGCTCCTACGAGCAGTACTTC.

This clonotype was recorded many times. The CDR3 region has the DNA TGTGCCAGCAGCATAAACCGGGACGGTGAAGCTTTCTTT. It encodes CASSINRDGEAFF. The rearrangement joins TRBV7-3 to TRBJ1-1; a possible D gene is TRBD1 (5 bases). The CDR3 is made up of 13 amino acids. V was trimmed by 5 bases and J by 7 bases, leaving 14 bases between them. Germline V lookup: CDR1 SGHTA, CDR2 FQGTGA.

This clonotype was detected many times. The V call is TRBV6-2 or TRBV6-3, the J call TRBJ2-1; 8 bases are a match to TRBD2. CDR3 size: 15 residues. Germline trimming cut 4 bases from V and 6 bases from J; bases unmatched to any gene: 8. Germline loops: CDR1 MNHEY, CDR2 SVGEGT. CDR3 bases: TGTGCCAGCAGTTCCGTTAGCGGGATGGGCAATGAGCAGTTCTTC. As protein: CASSSVSGMGNEQFF.

This clonotype was observed at least ten times. The chain is built from TRBV7-2 and TRBJ1-5; D is undetermined. Germline CDR1 SGHTA, CDR2 FQGNSA. The CDR3 is 14 amino acids. Trimming took 1 base from V and 2 from J, leaving 6 bases between them. DNA for the CDR3: TGTGCCAGCAGCTTAGGGTCAGGCAATCAGCCCCAGCATTTT. Its translation: CASSLGSGNQPQHF. Together with reference TRBV7-2 and TRBJ1-5, the CDR3 gives the full variable domain: GAGVSQSPSNKVTEKGKDVELRCDPISGHTALYWYRQSLGQGLEFLIYFQGNSAPDKSGLPSDRFSAERTGGSVSTLTIQRTQQEDSAVYLCASSLGSGNQPQHFGDGTRLSIL.

The chain is built from TRBV7-6 and TRBJ2-5; 10 nucleotides match TRBD2. The CDR3 contains 18 residues. The germline V gene encodes CDR1 SGHVS and CDR2 FNYEAQ. The V gene end was trimmed by 2 bases and the J gene end by 1 base; junction bases not matched to a gene: 10. The CDR3 spells CASSLYAPAGGLQETQYF. The CDR3 DNA reads TGTGCCAGCAGCTTATATGCCCCAGCGGGGGGGCTCCAAGAGACCCAGTACTTC.

This clonotype was detected ten times or more. The V and J genes are TRBV5-5 and TRBJ2-1, with 11 bases lining up with TRBD1. Looked up from germline, CDR1 is SGHKS and CDR2 is YYEKEE (reference sequence). The CDR3 spans 18 residues. V lost 3 bases and J lost 4; bases outside the gene matches: 12. CDR3 loop: CASSSLSLGTGGYNEQFF. The CDR3 coding sequence is TGTGCCAGCAGCTCCTTGAGTTTGGGGACAGGGGGATACAATGAGCAGTTCTTC.

The sample holds many counts of this clonotype. J is TRBJ1-1 and V is TRBV20-1; unclear D gene. CDR1 and CDR2 from the germline V gene are DFQATT and SNEGSKA (reference sequence). This CDR3 is 13 amino acids long. The V end lost 6 bases, the J end lost 6 bases, and 17 bases lay between the germline ends. CDR3 sequence reads: CSANTDGGSEAFF. For the CDR3, the DNA is TGCAGTGCAAATACGGATGGAGGCTCTGAAGCTTTCTTT.

This rearrangement joins TRBV20-1 to TRBJ1-1; 7 nucleotides match TRBD1. Unmatched junction bases numbered 6, after V lost 0 bases and J lost 8 bases. Per germline, CDR1 DFQATT and CDR2 SNEGSKA (reference sequence). This CDR3 comprises 13 residues. In nucleotides, the CDR3 is TGCAGTGCTAGAGATTCCCAGACAGGGGAAGCTTTCTTT. Its translation: CSARDSQTGEAFF.

This clonotype was counted at least ten times. V usage is TRBV5-1 and J usage is TRBJ2-7; a weak D match, TRBD1 (5 bases). Trimming pared 5 bases from V and 0 bases from J, leaving 12 bases between. The CDR3 runs 14 residues. Germline loops: CDR1 SGHRS, CDR2 YFSETQ. This chain's CDR3 is CASRGVDDSYEQYF. CDR3 bases: TGCGCCAGCAGAGGGGTCGATGACTCCTACGAGCAGTACTTC.

This clonotype has a count of ten or more. This rearrangement joins TRBV5-1 to TRBJ2-1; 7 positions agree with TRBD2. The V and J ends lost 4 bases and 4 bases, in that order; junction bases with no gene match: 11. The CDR3 length is 16 residues. Germline assignment: CDR1 SGHRS and CDR2 YFSETQ. This CDR3 reads CASSTGPGTTYNEQFF. CDR3 DNA sequence: TGCGCCAGCAGCACCGGTCCCGGGACTACTTACAATGAGCAGTTCTTC.

The chain links TRBV20-1 to TRBJ2-1; 7 nucleotides align to TRBD2. V was clipped by 5 bases and J by 0 bases; unmatched bases: 10. Germline V gives CDR1 DFQATT, CDR2 SNEGSKA (reference sequence). CDR3 length equals 16 residues. This CDR3 is CSAPGGSGRSYNEQFF. The CDR3 DNA reads TGCAGTGCTCCGGGAGGTAGCGGGCGCTCCTACAATGAGCAGTTCTTC.

This clonotype was detected many times. The chain employs TRBV7-6 and TRBJ2-4, with 8 bases lining up with TRBD2. V lost 5 bases, J lost 3 bases, and 12 bases stayed unmatched. The CDR3 is 17 residues long. Germline V gene sequence: CDR1 SGHVS, CDR2 FNYEAQ. The CDR3, as DNA: TGTGCCAGCAGCCCGCTGGAGGCGGGAGGATTCAAAAACATTCAGTACTTC. Translating it yields CASSPLEAGGFKNIQYF. Full variable domain (missing parts from reference TRBV7-6 and TRBJ2-4): GAGVSQSPRYKVTKRGQDVALRCDPISGHVSLYWYRQALGQGPEFLTYFNYEAQQDKSGLPNDRFSAERPEGSISTLTIQRTEQRDSAMYRCASSPLEAGGFKNIQYFGAGTRLSVL.

This clonotype was detected many times. The genes are TRBV12-3 or TRBV12-4 and TRBJ1-1; TRBD1 matches 9 bases. The V segment lost 8 bases and the J segment 3 bases; nucleotides outside the gene matches: 4. This CDR3 has 13 amino acids. CDR3 residues: CASGDRADTEAFF. DNA of the CDR3: TGTGCCAGCGGGGACAGGGCGGACACTGAAGCTTTCTTT.

Only a few counts were recorded for this clonotype. The gene calls are TRBV7-2 and TRBJ2-7; 8 nucleotides align to TRBD1. The CDR3 consists of 15 residues. Losses at the gene ends were 0 bases for V and 6 bases for J; bases not matched to a gene: 7. Germline V lookup: CDR1 SGHTA, CDR2 FQGNSA. The CDR3 spells CASSLARGQGSEQYF. For the CDR3, the DNA is TGTGCCAGCAGCTTAGCGCGAGGACAGGGCTCCGAGCAGTACTTC.

This clonotype was picked up many times. The chain joins TRBV12-3 or TRBV12-4 to TRBJ1-5, with D perhaps TRBD1 (5 bases). V shed 3 bases and J shed 6 bases, with 15 bases lying between them. The CDR3 extends over 15 amino acids. CDR3 loop: CASSFWTNGAQPQHF. The CDR3 nucleotides are TGTGCCAGCAGTTTTTGGACAAATGGGGCTCAGCCCCAGCATTTT.

This clonotype was observed a single time. One base away lies a much larger clone, so this may be a sequencing read error. The gene calls are TRBV9 and TRBJ1-2, with D tentatively TRBD1 (5 bases). Per germline, CDR1 SGDLS and CDR2 YYNGEE. This CDR3 spans 13 amino acids. The V end lost 0 bases, the J end lost 6 bases, and 9 bases lay between the germline ends. The CDR3 region is CASSVDAGDGYTF. DNA of the CDR3: TGTGCCAGCAGCGTAGACGCGGGGGATGGCTACACCTTC.

In this sample, this clonotype turned up many times. The chain recombines TRBV20-1 with TRBJ2-1; 10 nucleotides agree with TRBD2. CDR3 length: 16 amino acids. Trimming at V came to 6 bases and at J to 0 bases, leaving 8 bases not matched to a gene. Germline V CDR1 and CDR2: DFQATT, SNEGSKA (reference sequence). CDR3 DNA sequence: TGCAGTGCCATTCCAGCGGGAGGGTTCTCCTACAATGAGCAGTTCTTC. This encodes CSAIPAGGFSYNEQFF.

This clonotype was seen repeatedly, ten times or more. The chain couples TRBV5-1 to TRBJ2-2; D perhaps matches TRBD1 (6 bases). With 0 bases removed from V and 3 bases from J, the gap between germline ends came to 9 bases. Germline CDR1 and CDR2: SGHRS and YFSETQ. The CDR3 length is 15 residues. Written as DNA, the CDR3 is TGCGCCAGCAGCTTGGGACAGGTGGACACCGGGGAGCTGTTTTTT. It is translated as CASSLGQVDTGELFF. The full variable domain, in which reference TRBV5-1 and TRBJ2-2 provide the parts outside the CDR3, is KAGVTQTPRYLIKTRGQQVTLSCSPISGHRSVSWYQQTPGQGLQFLFEYFSETQRNKGNFPGRFSGRQFSNSRSEMNVSTLELGDSALYLCASSLGQVDTGELFFGEGSRLTVL.

This clonotype was seen repeatedly, ten times or more. The rearrangement joins TRBV12-3 or TRBV12-4 to TRBJ2-5; TRBD2 aligns across 14 bases. The CDR3 is 18 residues long. J gave up 3 bases and V 6 bases, and 12 bases lay outside the gene matches. Here the CDR3 DNA reads TGTGCCAGCAGAAAGAATATCGGACTAGCGGGGGGCAAAGAGACCCAGTACTTC. Its protein product is CASRKNIGLAGGKETQYF.

This clonotype was recorded many times. The chain combines TRBV29-1 with TRBJ2-3; D is unclear. Germline V gives CDR1 SQVTM, CDR2 ANQGSEA. Between the trimmed V and J ends, which lost 4 bases and 1 base, there was a span of 9 bases. The CDR3 loop spans 13 amino acids. CDR3 protein: CSVGRDGTDTQYF. Here the CDR3 DNA reads TGCAGCGTTGGAAGAGACGGCACAGATACGCAGTATTTT.

This clonotype was observed many times. V and J are TRBV10-3 and TRBJ2-1; the D gene could be TRBD1 or TRBD2 (6 bases each). The CDR3 extends over 15 amino acids. Germline CDR1 and CDR2: ENHRY and SYGVKD. V lost 5 bases to trimming and J lost 3 bases, with 14 bases between them. The CDR3 sequence is CAISPMRDIYNEQFF. As DNA, the CDR3 is TGTGCCATCAGTCCAATGCGGGACATCTACAATGAGCAGTTCTTC.

This clonotype was counted at least ten times. The gene calls are TRBV20-1 and TRBJ2-7, with unresolved D. The CDR3 extends over 13 amino acids. Germline assignment: CDR1 DFQATT and CDR2 SNEGSKA (reference sequence). Trimming pared 2 bases from V and 1 base from J, leaving 9 bases between. The chain's CDR3 is CSARLARSYEQYF. The CDR3 coding sequence is TGCAGTGCTAGATTGGCGCGGTCCTACGAGCAGTACTTC.